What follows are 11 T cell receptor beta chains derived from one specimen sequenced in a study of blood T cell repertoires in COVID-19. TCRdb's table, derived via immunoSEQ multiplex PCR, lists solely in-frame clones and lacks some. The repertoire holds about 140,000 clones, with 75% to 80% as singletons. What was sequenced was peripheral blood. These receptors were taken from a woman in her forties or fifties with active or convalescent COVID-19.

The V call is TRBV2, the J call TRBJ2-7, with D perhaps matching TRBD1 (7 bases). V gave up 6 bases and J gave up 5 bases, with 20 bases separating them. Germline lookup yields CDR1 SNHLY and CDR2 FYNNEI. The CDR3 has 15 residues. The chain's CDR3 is CASSAPGGQRHEQYF. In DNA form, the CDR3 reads TGTGCCAGCAGCGCCCCCGGGGGACAGCGCCACGAGCAGTACTTC.

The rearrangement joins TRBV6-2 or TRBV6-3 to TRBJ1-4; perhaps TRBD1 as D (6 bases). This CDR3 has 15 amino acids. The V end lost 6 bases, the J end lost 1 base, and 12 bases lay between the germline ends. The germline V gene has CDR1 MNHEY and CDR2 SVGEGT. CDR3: CASSPGQRTNEKLFF. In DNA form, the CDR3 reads TGTGCCAGCAGCCCCGGACAGAGAACTAATGAAAAACTGTTTTTT.

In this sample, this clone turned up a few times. CDR3 nucleotides: TGTGCCAGCAGTTTAAGCTCCGACAGGGCTGGCTACACCTTC. It encodes CASSLSSDRAGYTF. The chain joins TRBV28 to TRBJ1-2; 7 nucleotides agree with TRBD1. CDR3 length: 14 residues. The J segment lost 7 bases and the V segment lost 2 bases, leaving 7 bases of the junction unmatched. Germline lookup yields CDR1 MDHEN and CDR2 SYDVKM.

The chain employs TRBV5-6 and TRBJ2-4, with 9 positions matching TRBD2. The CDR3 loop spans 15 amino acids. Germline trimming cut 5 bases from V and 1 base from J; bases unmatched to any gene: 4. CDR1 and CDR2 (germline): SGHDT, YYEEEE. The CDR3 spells CASSLAGEAKNIQYF. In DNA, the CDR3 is TGTGCCAGCAGTTTAGCGGGGGAGGCCAAAAACATTCAGTACTTC.

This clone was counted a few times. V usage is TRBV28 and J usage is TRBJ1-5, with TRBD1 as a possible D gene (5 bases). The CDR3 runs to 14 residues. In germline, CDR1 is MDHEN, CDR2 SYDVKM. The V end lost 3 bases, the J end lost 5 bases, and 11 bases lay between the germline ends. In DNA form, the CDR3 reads TGTGCCAGCAGTTTTGTAGGGGTTGATCAGCCCCAGCATTTT. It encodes CASSFVGVDQPQHF.

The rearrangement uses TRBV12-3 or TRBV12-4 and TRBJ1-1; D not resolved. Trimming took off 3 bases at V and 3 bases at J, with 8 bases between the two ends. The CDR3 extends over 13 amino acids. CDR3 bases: TGTGCCAGCAGTTTTGCGGAATACACTGAAGCTTTCTTT. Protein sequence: CASSFAEYTEAFF.

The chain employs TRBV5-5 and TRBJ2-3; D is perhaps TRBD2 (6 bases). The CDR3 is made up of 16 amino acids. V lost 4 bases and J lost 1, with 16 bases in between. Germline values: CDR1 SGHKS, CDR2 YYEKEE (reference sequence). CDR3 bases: TGTGCCAGCAGCGGATTTATGGACTACCGCACAGATACGCAGTATTTT. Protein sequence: CASSGFMDYRTDTQYF.

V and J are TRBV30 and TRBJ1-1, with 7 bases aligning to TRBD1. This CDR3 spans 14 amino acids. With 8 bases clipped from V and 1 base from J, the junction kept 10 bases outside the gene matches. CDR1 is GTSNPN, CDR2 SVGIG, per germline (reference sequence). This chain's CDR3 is CAVERAGGNTEAFF. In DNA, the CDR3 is TGTGCCGTCGAACGGGCAGGGGGGAACACTGAAGCTTTCTTT.

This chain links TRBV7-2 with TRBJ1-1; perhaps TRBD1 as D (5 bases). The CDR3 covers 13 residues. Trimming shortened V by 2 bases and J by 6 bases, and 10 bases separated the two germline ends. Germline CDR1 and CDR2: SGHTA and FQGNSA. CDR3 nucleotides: TGTGCCAGCAGCTTATCGCCGGGGGCTGAAGCTTTCTTT. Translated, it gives CASSLSPGAEAFF. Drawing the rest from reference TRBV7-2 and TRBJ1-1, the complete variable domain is GAGVSQSPSNKVTEKGKDVELRCDPISGHTALYWYRQSLGQGLEFLIYFQGNSAPDKSGLPSDRFSAERTGGSVSTLTIQRTQQEDSAVYLCASSLSPGAEAFFGQGTRLTVV.

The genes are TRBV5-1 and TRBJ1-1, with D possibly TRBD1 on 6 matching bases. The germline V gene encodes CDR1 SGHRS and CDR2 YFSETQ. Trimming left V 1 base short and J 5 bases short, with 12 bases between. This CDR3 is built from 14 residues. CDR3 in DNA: TGCGCCAGCAGCTTGAGGGGGACGGGAACTGAAGCTTTCTTT. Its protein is CASSLRGTGTEAFF.

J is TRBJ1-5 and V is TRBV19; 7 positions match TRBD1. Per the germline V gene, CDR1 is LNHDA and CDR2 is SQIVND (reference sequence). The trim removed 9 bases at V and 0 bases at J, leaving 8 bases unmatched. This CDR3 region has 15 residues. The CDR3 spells CASNDREYSNQPQHF. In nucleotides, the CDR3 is TGTGCCAGCAATGACAGGGAATATAGCAATCAGCCCCAGCATTTT.